This TCR beta chain was recovered during a study of post-analysis software for immune sequencing data. Study-wide findings and caveats: Strong co-clustering by F measure was evident for samples that had been prepared in the same batch.

Unique molecular identifiers were present in the TCR beta cDNA libraries. The source material, 1 to 10 million T cells, gave rise to about 500,000 cDNA molecules. TCRdb re-called the PCR reads through MiXCR, storing one row per CDR3 protein. The table lists about 540,000 distinct CDR3 sequences, 30% to 40% of them singletons. Details on this clonotype: Its antigen is still unknown.

Source material: blood. The sequence came from a girl aged 2 to 17 with multiple sclerosis.

The CDR3 DNA follows: TGTGCCAGCATCGGGGGAATGAACACTGAAGCTTTCTTT. This encodes CASIGGMNTEAFF. The J gene is TRBJ1-1, the V gene TRBV7-9; the D gene is possibly TRBD1 (5 bases). With 7 bases removed from V and 0 bases from J, the gap between germline ends came to 9 bases. The CDR3 runs to 13 residues. Germline-derived CDR1 and CDR2 are SEHNR and FQNEAQ (reference sequence).